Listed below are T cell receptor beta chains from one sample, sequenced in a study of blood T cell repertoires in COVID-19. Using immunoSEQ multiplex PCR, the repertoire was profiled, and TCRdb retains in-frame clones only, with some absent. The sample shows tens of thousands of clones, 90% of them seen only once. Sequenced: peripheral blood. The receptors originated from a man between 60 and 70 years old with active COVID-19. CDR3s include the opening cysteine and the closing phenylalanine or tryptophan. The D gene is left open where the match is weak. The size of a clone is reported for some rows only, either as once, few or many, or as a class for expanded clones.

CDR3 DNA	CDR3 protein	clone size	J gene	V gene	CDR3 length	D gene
TGTGCCAGCAGACTAACATTAACTGGAAACACCATATATTTT	CASRLTLTGNTIYF	-	TRBJ1-3	TRBV28	14	-
TGTGCCAGCAGTAGGGGACAGATCTACGAGCAGTACTTC	CASSRGQIYEQYF	-	TRBJ2-7	TRBV6-5	13	TRBD1
TGCGCCAGCAGCCAATTTACGGGGGATACGCAGTATTTT	CASSQFTGDTQYF	-	TRBJ2-3	TRBV4-3	13	-
TGTGCCAGCAGCTCCCTCTGGCGGGGTAGCTCCTACAATGAGCAGTTCTTC	CASSSLWRGSSYNEQFF	-	TRBJ2-1	TRBV5-4	17	-
TGCGCCAGCAGCCAAGACTTTCGGGACACTGAAGCTTTCTTT	CASSQDFRDTEAFF	-	TRBJ1-1	TRBV4-3	14	-
TGTGCCAGCAGCCCAAGGGGACTCCTCCACTTT	CASSPRGLLHF	-	TRBJ1-6	TRBV2	11	-
TGTGCCAGCAGTCCTAGAGGGAGGTACGAGCAGTACTTC	CASSPRGRYEQYF	few	TRBJ2-7	TRBV27	13	-
TGCGCCAGCAGCTGGGGGACAGGCACCTACGAGCAGTACTTC	CASSWGTGTYEQYF	-	TRBJ2-7	TRBV5-1	14	TRBD1
TGTGCCAGCACCACCGACAGGGCGGGTGGCTACACCTTC	CASTTDRAGGYTF	-	TRBJ1-2	TRBV12-3/TRBV12-4	13	TRBD1
TGCGCCAGCAGCACCGGACAGGGTGGGGAAAAACTGTTTTTT	CASSTGQGGEKLFF	-	TRBJ1-4	TRBV5-1	14	TRBD1
TGTGCCAGCAGCCAAGAATTCCGGGAGACCCAGTACTTC	CASSQEFRETQYF	-	TRBJ2-5	TRBV4-2	13	-
TGTGCCAGCAGCTCGGGTCCTAATGAAAAACTGTTTTTT	CASSSGPNEKLFF	-	TRBJ1-4	TRBV7-3	13	-
TGTGCCACTCTGGCCAGGGGTAGTAAGGCCCAGCATTTT	CATLARGSKAQHF	-	TRBJ1-5	TRBV19	13	-
TGTGCCAGCAGACCCATACAGGGACCCCTCCACTTT	CASRPIQGPLHF	few	TRBJ1-6	TRBV6-5	12	-
TGTGCCAGTAGTATAGTAGGGACAGAGCAAGAGACCCAGTACTTC	CASSIVGTEQETQYF	-	TRBJ2-5	TRBV19	15	TRBD1
TGTGCCAGTAGTTCTCCAAACAGGGCCCCACAAAGTACTGAAGCTTTCTTT	CASSSPNRAPQSTEAFF	-	TRBJ1-1	TRBV19	17	-
TGTGCCAGCAGCTACTCGGGACAGGGGGGCCCTTCCTTC	CASSYSGQGGPSF	-	TRBJ1-2	TRBV3-1/TRBV3-2	13	TRBD1
TGTGCCAGCAGCTTAGACAGTGACCCCTCCTACGAGCAGTACTTC	CASSLDSDPSYEQYF	-	TRBJ2-7	TRBV7-8	15	-
TGTGCCAGCAGCTTGGGGCTAGCGACAGATACGCAGTATTTT	CASSLGLATDTQYF	once	TRBJ2-3	TRBV5-5	14	-
TGCGCCAGCAGCTTTCAGGGGTCCGGAGAGACCCAGTACTTC	CASSFQGSGETQYF	-	TRBJ2-5	TRBV5-1	14	-
TGTGCCAGCAGTTCGAGGCGCGGGGCCGTAGAGACCCAGTACTTC	CASSSRRGAVETQYF	-	TRBJ2-5	TRBV28	15	-